This T cell receptor (beta chain) was recorded in a study of shared clonotypes between healthy human individuals. Study-wide background: CD8 memory received one plate per donor, CD8 naive two, CD4 memory three and CD4 naive three.

This clone was detected once. V lost 4 bases and J 0 bases, leaving 11 bases between the germline ends. The CDR3 totals 15 residues. The germline CDR1 and CDR2 sequences are SGHTA and FQGNSA. Clones were read by immunoSEQ multiplex PCR, and TCRdb kept only the in-frame ones, dropping some. The sample records hundreds of thousands of clones, 96% being singletons. Naive CD8 cells lacked CD45RO, underwent positive selection for CCR7 and left out terminally differentiated effector memory CD45RA+ cells. The TCR was taken from a man younger than 45 in good health. The rearrangement links TRBV7-2 to TRBJ2-3; D is ambiguous. Source material: naive CD8+ T cells sorted from blood. The CDR3 loop reads CASSSDKTSTDTQYF. The CDR3 DNA sequence: TGTGCCAGCAGCTCCGACAAGACTAGCACAGATACGCAGTATTTT. Full variable domain (remainder filled in from reference TRBV7-2 and TRBJ2-3): GAGVSQSPSNKVTEKGKDVELRCDPISGHTALYWYRQSLGQGLEFLIYFQGNSAPDKSGLPSDRFSAERTGGSVSTLTIQRTQQEDSAVYLCASSSDKTSTDTQYFGPGTRLTVL.